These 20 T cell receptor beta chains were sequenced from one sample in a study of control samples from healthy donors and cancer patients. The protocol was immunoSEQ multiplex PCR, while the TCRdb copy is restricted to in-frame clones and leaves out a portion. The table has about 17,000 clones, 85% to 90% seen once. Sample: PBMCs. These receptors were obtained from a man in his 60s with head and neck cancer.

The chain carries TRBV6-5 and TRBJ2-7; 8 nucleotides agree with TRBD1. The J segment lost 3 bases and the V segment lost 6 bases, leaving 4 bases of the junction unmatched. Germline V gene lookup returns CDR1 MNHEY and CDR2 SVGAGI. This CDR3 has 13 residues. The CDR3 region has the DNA TGTGCCAGCAGAGGGGACAGGCTCTACGAGCAGTACTTC. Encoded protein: CASRGDRLYEQYF.

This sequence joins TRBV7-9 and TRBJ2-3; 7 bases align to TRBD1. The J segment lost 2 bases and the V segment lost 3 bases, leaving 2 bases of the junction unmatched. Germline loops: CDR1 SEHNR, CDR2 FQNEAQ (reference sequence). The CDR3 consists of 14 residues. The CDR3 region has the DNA TGTGCCAGCAGCTTGGGACAGTCCACAGATACGCAGTATTTT. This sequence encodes CASSLGQSTDTQYF.

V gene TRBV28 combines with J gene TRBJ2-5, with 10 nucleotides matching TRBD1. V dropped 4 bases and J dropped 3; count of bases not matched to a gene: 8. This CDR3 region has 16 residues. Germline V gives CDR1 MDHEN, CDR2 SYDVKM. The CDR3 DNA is TGTGCCAGCAGTTCCCCCCGGGACAGGGGAAAAGAGACCCAGTACTTC. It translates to CASSSPRDRGKETQYF. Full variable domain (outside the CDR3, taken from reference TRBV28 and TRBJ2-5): DVKVTQSSRYLVKRTGEKVFLECVQDMDHENMFWYRQDPGLGLRLIYFSYDVKMKEKGDIPEGYSVSREKKERFSLILESASTNQTSMYLCASSSPRDRGKETQYFGPGTRLLVL.

The CDR3 DNA reads TGTGCCAGTAGCCCCTTAGGAGGGAGCAATCAGCCCCAGCATTTT. It encodes CASSPLGGSNQPQHF. The J gene is TRBJ1-5, the V gene TRBV19; D remains unclear. The CDR3 has 15 amino acids. Germline V gene lookup returns CDR1 LNHDA and CDR2 SQIVND (reference sequence). Trimming stripped 6 bases from V and 1 base from J, with 13 bases between.

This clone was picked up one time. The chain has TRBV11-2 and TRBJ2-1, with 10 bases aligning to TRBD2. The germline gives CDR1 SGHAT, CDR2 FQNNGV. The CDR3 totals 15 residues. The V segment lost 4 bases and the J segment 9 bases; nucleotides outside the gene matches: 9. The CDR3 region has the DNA TGTGCCAGCAGCTATGAGCGGGGGGGCCTCGGTGAGCAGTTCTTC. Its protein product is CASSYERGGLGEQFF.

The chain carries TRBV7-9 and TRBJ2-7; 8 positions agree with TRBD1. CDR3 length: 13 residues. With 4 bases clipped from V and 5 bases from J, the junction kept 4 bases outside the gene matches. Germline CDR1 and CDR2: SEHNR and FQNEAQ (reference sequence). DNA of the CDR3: TGTGCCAGCAGCTCTAGGACAGGGAACGAGCAGTACTTC. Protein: CASSSRTGNEQYF. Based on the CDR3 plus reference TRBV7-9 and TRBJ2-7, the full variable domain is DTGVSQNPRHKITKRGQNVTFRCDPISEHNRLYWYRQTLGQGPEFLTYFQNEAQLEKSRLLSDRFSAERPKGSFSTLEIQRTEQGDSAMYLCASSSRTGNEQYFGPGTRLTVT.

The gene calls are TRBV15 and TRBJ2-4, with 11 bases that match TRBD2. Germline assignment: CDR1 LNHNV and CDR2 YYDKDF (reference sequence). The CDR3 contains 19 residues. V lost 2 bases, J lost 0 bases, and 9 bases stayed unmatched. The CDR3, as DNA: TGTGCCACCAGCAGACCACTAGCGGGGGATGCACTAGCCAAAAACATTCAGTACTTC. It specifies CATSRPLAGDALAKNIQYF.

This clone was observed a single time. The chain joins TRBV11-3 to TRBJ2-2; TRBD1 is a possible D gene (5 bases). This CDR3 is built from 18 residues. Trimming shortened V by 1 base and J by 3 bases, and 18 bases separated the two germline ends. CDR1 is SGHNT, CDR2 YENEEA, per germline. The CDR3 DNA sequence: TGTGCCAGCAGCTTAGGCGACCGGGCAGGGATGGACACCGGGGAGCTGTTTTTT. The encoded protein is CASSLGDRAGMDTGELFF.

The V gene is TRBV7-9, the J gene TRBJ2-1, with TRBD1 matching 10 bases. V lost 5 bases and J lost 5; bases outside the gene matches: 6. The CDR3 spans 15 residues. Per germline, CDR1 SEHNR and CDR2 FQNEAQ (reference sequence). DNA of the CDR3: TGTGCCAGCAGCAGTCCCGGGACAGGGGACAATGAGCAGTTCTTC. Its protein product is CASSSPGTGDNEQFF.

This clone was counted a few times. As DNA, the CDR3 is TGTGCCAGCAGCTCCTCTGCGGGGAGAGCCTACGAGCAGTACTTC. As protein: CASSSSAGRAYEQYF. The genes are TRBV7-2 and TRBJ2-7; tentative D call: TRBD2 (6 bases). V shed 4 bases and J shed 2 bases, with 15 bases lying between them. The CDR3 spans 15 residues. In germline, CDR1 is SGHTA, CDR2 FQGNSA.

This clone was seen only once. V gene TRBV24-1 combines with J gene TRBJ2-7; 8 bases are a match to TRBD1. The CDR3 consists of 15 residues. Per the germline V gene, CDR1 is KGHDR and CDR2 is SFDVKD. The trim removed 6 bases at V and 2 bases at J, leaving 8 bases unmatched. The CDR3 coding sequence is TGTGCCACCAGTTCTCAGGACAGGGCCCCCTACGAGCAGTACTTC. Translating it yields CATSSQDRAPYEQYF.

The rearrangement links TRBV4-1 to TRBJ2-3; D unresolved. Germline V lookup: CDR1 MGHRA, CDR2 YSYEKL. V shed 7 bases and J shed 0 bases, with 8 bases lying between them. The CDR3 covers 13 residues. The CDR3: CASNGPSTDTQYF. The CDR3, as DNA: TGCGCCAGCAACGGACCTAGCACAGATACGCAGTATTTT.

The CDR3: CASRLGGEGDQPQHF. In DNA form, the CDR3 reads TGTGCCAGCAGGCTCGGTGGGGAGGGAGATCAGCCCCAGCATTTT. This rearrangement joins TRBV6-5 to TRBJ1-5, with D hard to call. The ends were cut back, 6 bases at V and 5 bases at J, with 17 bases in the middle. The germline V gene encodes CDR1 MNHEY and CDR2 SVGAGI. The CDR3 loop spans 15 amino acids.

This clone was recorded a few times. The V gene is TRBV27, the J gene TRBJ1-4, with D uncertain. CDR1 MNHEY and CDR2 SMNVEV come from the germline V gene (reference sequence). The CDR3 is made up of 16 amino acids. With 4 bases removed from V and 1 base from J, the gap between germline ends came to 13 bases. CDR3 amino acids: CASSSPGGKTNEKLFF. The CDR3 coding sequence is TGTGCCAGCAGTTCCCCAGGCGGTAAAACTAATGAAAAACTGTTTTTT.

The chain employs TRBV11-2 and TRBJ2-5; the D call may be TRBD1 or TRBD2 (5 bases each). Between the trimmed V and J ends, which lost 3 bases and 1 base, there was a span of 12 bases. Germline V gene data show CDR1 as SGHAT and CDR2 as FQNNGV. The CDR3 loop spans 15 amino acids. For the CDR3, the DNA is TGTGCCAGCAGCTTTGAGGGGCGACCCCAAGAGACCCAGTACTTC. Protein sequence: CASSFEGRPQETQYF.

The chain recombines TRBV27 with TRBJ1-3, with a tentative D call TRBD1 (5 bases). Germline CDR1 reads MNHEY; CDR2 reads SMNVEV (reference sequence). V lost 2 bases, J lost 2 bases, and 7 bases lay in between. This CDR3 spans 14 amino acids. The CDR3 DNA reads TGTGCCAGCAGTTTAAGGGGAACTGGAAACACCATATATTTT. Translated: CASSLRGTGNTIYF.

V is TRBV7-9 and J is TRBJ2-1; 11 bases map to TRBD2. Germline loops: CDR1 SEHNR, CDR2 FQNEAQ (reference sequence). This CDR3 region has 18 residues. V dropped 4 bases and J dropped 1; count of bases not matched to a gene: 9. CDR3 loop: CASSSLAGGQISYNEQFF. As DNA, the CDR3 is TGTGCCAGCAGCTCTCTAGCGGGGGGCCAGATTTCCTACAATGAGCAGTTCTTC. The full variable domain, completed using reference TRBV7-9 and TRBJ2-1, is DTGVSQNPRHKITKRGQNVTFRCDPISEHNRLYWYRQTLGQGPEFLTYFQNEAQLEKSRLLSDRFSAERPKGSFSTLEIQRTEQGDSAMYLCASSSLAGGQISYNEQFFGPGTRLTVL.

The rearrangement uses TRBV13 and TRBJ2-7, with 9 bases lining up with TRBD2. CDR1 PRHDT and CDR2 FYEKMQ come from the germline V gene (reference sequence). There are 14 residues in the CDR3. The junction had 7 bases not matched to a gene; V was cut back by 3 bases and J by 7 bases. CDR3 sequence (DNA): TGTGCCAGCAGCTTTGGCGGGGGGGCCTGGGAGCAGTACTTC. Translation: CASSFGGGAWEQYF.

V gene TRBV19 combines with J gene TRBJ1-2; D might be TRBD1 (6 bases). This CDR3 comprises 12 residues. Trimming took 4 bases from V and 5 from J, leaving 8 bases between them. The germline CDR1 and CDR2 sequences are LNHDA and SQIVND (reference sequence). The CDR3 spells CASSKGEYGYTF. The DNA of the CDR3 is TGTGCCAGTAGTAAGGGGGAGTATGGCTACACCTTC.

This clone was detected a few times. As DNA, the CDR3 is TGTGCCAGCAGCTTGGTGGGGGACGAGCAGTACTTC. Its translation: CASSLVGDEQYF. The genes are TRBV5-6 and TRBJ2-7; D is tentatively TRBD1 or TRBD2 (5 bases each). The V end was cut by 0 bases, the J end by 5 bases, with 6 bases between. Germline CDR1 and CDR2: SGHDT and YYEEEE. The CDR3 contains 12 residues.